Listed below are T cell receptor beta chains from one sample, sequenced in a study of CD8 T cells in ankylosing spondylitis. MiXCR, applied by TCRdb to the 5' RACE reads, yields one record per CDR3 protein. The data contain about 540,000 distinct CDR3 sequences, about 12% of them seen just once; the ten biggest clones take up approximately 7%. Sequencing was performed on blood, either unsorted or a sorted T cell fraction (not recorded which). The receptors here all came from a male donor with ankylosing spondylitis. Both conserved end residues are part of each CDR3. The order of the fields is CDR3 length, V gene, D gene, CDR3 protein. The D gene is left open where the match is weak.

CDR3 length: 12; V gene: TRBV2; D gene: TRBD2; CDR3 protein: CASKSGDNEQFF
CDR3 length: 16; V gene: TRBV4-1; D gene: .; CDR3 protein: CASSERVRDKRMEAFF
CDR3 length: 12; V gene: TRBV11-2; D gene: .; CDR3 protein: CASSLAMNTQYF
CDR3 length: 17; V gene: TRBV20-1; D gene: TRBD1; CDR3 protein: CSARDLGQGSNNSPLHF
CDR3 length: 16; V gene: TRBV5-1; D gene: TRBD1; CDR3 protein: CASSLGQGALIEKLFF
CDR3 length: 16; V gene: TRBV20-1; D gene: TRBD2; CDR3 protein: CSARSKWGLRHNEQFF
CDR3 length: 15; V gene: TRBV7-2; D gene: .; CDR3 protein: CASSPGYGPNSPLHF
CDR3 length: 16; V gene: TRBV11-3; D gene: TRBD1; CDR3 protein: CASSLERTGSNGELFF
CDR3 length: 15; V gene: TRBV27; D gene: TRBD1; CDR3 protein: CASSLTGGENTEAFF
CDR3 length: 13; V gene: TRBV7-6; D gene: .; CDR3 protein: CASSGLATGELFF
CDR3 length: 14; V gene: TRBV7-2; D gene: TRBD2; CDR3 protein: CASSLGLAMRAQYF
CDR3 length: 13; V gene: TRBV24-1; D gene: .; CDR3 protein: CATSRDGFRGYTF
CDR3 length: 16; V gene: TRBV6-1; D gene: TRBD2; CDR3 protein: CASSGLAAAVGGEQFF
CDR3 length: 11; V gene: TRBV12-3/TRBV12-4; D gene: .; CDR3 protein: CASRVGNEQFF
CDR3 length: 13; V gene: TRBV29-1; D gene: TRBD1; CDR3 protein: CSVEARDSSGYTF
CDR3 length: 10; V gene: TRBV9; D gene: .; CDR3 protein: CASGRNEQFF
CDR3 length: 15; V gene: TRBV6-1; D gene: TRBD1; CDR3 protein: CASSRDRDTYNEQFF
CDR3 length: 13; V gene: TRBV5-6; D gene: .; CDR3 protein: CASSGVVYNEQFF
CDR3 length: 13; V gene: TRBV29-1; D gene: .; CDR3 protein: CSASDWNQETQYF
CDR3 length: 16; V gene: TRBV5-1; D gene: .; CDR3 protein: CASSFVLGVAQETQYF
CDR3 length: 14; V gene: TRBV5-1; D gene: TRBD1; CDR3 protein: CASSLALTGDGYTF
CDR3 length: 13; V gene: TRBV18; D gene: .; CDR3 protein: CASSPPMGYEQYF
CDR3 length: 14; V gene: TRBV5-1; D gene: .; CDR3 protein: CASSFSSLNTEAFF
CDR3 length: 13; V gene: TRBV7-9; D gene: .; CDR3 protein: CASSQGINQPQHF
CDR3 length: 14; V gene: TRBV7-2; D gene: .; CDR3 protein: CASSLVSTHNEQFF
CDR3 length: 11; V gene: TRBV14; D gene: .; CDR3 protein: CASSQGMGLFF
CDR3 length: 13; V gene: TRBV20-1; D gene: .; CDR3 protein: CSARNAKNYGYTF
CDR3 length: 13; V gene: TRBV5-1; D gene: TRBD1; CDR3 protein: CASSQQGLDEQFF
CDR3 length: 14; V gene: TRBV5-1; D gene: .; CDR3 protein: CASSTGPGVSPLHF
CDR3 length: 13; V gene: TRBV5-5; D gene: TRBD2; CDR3 protein: CASSPSGNDEQFF
CDR3 length: 13; V gene: TRBV6-6; D gene: TRBD1; CDR3 protein: CASRGTGENIQYF
CDR3 length: 15; V gene: TRBV7-6; D gene: .; CDR3 protein: CASSLVTGSSYEQYF
CDR3 length: 13; V gene: TRBV24-1; D gene: .; CDR3 protein: CATSSGHTDTQYF
CDR3 length: 14; V gene: TRBV6-1; D gene: .; CDR3 protein: CASKRADSGNTIYF
CDR3 length: 15; V gene: TRBV5-1; D gene: TRBD1; CDR3 protein: CASSFGTGAVYGYTF
CDR3 length: 15; V gene: TRBV6-5; D gene: TRBD2; CDR3 protein: CASSYSGEGVVIQYF
CDR3 length: 14; V gene: TRBV5-1; D gene: .; CDR3 protein: CASRPGTDQETQYF